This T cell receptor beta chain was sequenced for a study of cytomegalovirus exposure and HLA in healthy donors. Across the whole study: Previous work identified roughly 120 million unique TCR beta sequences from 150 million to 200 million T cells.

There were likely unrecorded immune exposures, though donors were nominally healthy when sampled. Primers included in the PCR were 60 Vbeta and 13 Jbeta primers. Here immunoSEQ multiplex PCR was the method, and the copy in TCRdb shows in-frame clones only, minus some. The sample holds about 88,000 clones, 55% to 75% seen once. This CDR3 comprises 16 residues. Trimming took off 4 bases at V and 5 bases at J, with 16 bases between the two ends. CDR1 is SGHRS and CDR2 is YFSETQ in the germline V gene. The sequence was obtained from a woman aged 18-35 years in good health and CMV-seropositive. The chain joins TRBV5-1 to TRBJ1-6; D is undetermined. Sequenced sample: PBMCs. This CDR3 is CASSRPGQADNSPLHF. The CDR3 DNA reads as TGCGCCAGCAGCCGGCCTGGGCAGGCTGATAATTCACCCCTCCACTTT.